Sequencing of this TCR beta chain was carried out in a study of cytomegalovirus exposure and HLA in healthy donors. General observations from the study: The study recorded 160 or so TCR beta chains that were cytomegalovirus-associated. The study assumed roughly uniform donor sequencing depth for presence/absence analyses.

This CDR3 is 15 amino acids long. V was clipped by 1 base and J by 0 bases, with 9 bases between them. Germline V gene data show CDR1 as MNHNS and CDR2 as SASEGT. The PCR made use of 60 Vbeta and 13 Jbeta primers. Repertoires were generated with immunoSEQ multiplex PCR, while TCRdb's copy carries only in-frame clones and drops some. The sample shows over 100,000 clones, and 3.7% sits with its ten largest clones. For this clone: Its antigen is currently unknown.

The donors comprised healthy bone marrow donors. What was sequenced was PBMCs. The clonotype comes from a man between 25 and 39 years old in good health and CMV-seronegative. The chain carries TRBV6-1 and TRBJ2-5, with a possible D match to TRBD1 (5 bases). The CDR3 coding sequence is TGTGCCAGCAGTGAAGAGGGGCAGGACCAAGAGACCCAGTACTTC. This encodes CASSEEGQDQETQYF.